Listed here is a single T cell receptor (beta chain). Its cognate antigen is unknown. The CDR3 extends over 18 amino acids. With V trimmed by 0 bases and J by 2 bases, 14 bases remained unmatched. CDR1 is SGHRS, CDR2 YFSETQ, per germline. The data derive from a study of shared clonotypes between healthy human individuals. A CD45RA+ naive subset and a CD45RA-negative memory subset were split from CD4+ cells. TCRdb's copy holds only in-frame clones and misses some; the assay was immunoSEQ multiplex PCR. The data hold millions of clones, with approximately 95% observed a single time. Findings and limits, study-wide: Memory subsets generally showed lower estimated richness than naive subsets. For naive CD4 cells, approximately 5% of clonotypes were shared across a few donors. In contrast to clonotypes shared by all four donors, non-shared clonotypes had lower generation probabilities.

This receptor was taken from a young man in good health. Some clones in this sample may be carry-over from other donors' samples. The rearrangement uses TRBV5-1 and TRBJ2-7, with 7 positions matching TRBD2. Sequencing was performed on naive CD4+ T cells from PBMCs. Indicated subset: CD45RA+ positively selected. The CDR3 DNA sequence: TGCGCCAGCAGCTTGGGCGCTAGCGGTACACGACTAGCCTACGAGCAGTACTTC. Translated, it gives CASSLGASGTRLAYEQYF.